This TCR beta chain is from a study of shared clonotypes between healthy human individuals. Sequencing was at deep level. Using immunoSEQ multiplex PCR, the repertoire was profiled, and TCRdb retains in-frame clones only, with some absent. The data contain about half a million clones, more than 65% of them singletons. The junction had 5 bases not matched to a gene; V was cut back by 0 bases and J by 7 bases. The CDR3 is made up of 15 amino acids. Germline V gene lookup returns CDR1 ENHRY and CDR2 SYGVKD. The TCR was taken from a woman aged 40 to 50 in good health. Some clones in this sample may be carry-over from other donors' samples. The V call is TRBV10-3, the J call TRBJ1-2, with 10 bases lining up with TRBD1. Specimen: PBMCs. The CDR3 DNA reads as TGTGCCATCAGTGAGTCACGGGACAGGGGTGGTGGCTACACCTTC. Translating gives CAISESRDRGGGYTF.